This T cell receptor beta chain was identified during a study of Graves' ophthalmopathy and Graves' hyperthyroidism. The authors amplified TCR beta CDR3 regions, and they did so from RNA transcripts for repertoire sequencing. Investigators did first-round RT-PCR with HTBI primers, then second-round multiplex PCR. Via MiXCR, TCRdb re-called the multiplex PCR reads, giving one row per CDR3 protein. The sample lists about 1.1 million distinct CDR3 sequences; 35% to 45% were seen once. This CDR3 contains 16 residues. Germline assignment: CDR1 MGHDK and CDR2 SYGVNS. J was trimmed by 8 bases and V by 4 bases; bases with no gene match: 14.

This receptor was identified in an adult man with Graves' hyperthyroidism. Sample: peripheral blood or thyroid tissue (not recorded which). The chain links TRBV25-1 to TRBJ1-2; TRBD1 matches 9 bases. The DNA for the CDR3 is TGTGCCAGCAGTGCGAATACCGGGACAGGGTCGGACGGCTACACCTTC. Its protein is CASSANTGTGSDGYTF.